What follows is one T cell receptor (beta chain) and its context. This sample was included in a study of radiotherapy plus CTLA-4 blockade in lung cancer. Study summary: Disease control was present in more than 25% of patients, and objective responses in about 19%.

Patients in the study, people with chemo-refractory metastatic non-small-cell lung cancer, received focal radiation plus ipilimumab CTLA-4 blockade. V was pared by 1 base and J by 5 bases, with 11 bases between. This CDR3 is built from 14 residues. Germline CDR1 reads SGHTA; CDR2 reads FQGNSA. Profiling relied on immunoSEQ multiplex PCR, and the TCRdb table lists in-frame clones only, not all of them. The sample records around 110,000 clones, more than 75% being singletons. Sequencing used peripheral blood, obtained from a patient treated with radiotherapy plus ipilimumab. This TCR came from a human donor with non-small cell lung cancer that progressed on radiotherapy plus ipilimumab. Some clones in this sample may be carry-over from other donors' samples. The chain couples TRBV7-2 to TRBJ2-5; tentatively, D is TRBD1 or TRBD2 (5 bases each). The CDR3 loop is CASSLVVWGETQYF. The CDR3 DNA reads TGTGCCAGCAGCTTAGTGGTCTGGGGGGAGACCCAGTACTTC.